This record covers a single TCR beta chain. The antigen is not known. Measured with immunoSEQ multiplex PCR; TCRdb has only the in-frame clones, and not every one. Among about 34,000 clones, 65% to 80% were seen once, and the ten largest hold roughly 9%. Time point noted: baseline, week 1 (first vaccination visit). The treatment was: pre-vaccination baseline after standard-of-care therapy. The study enrolled donors with new WHO grade 3 or 4 IDH1-mutant, ATRX-lost astrocytomas. The data originate from a study of a mutant IDH1 vaccine in newly diagnosed glioma. Whole-study context: Treated patients showed a male proportion of approximately 62%, a female proportion of around 40%, and a mean age of around 40 years. Radiotherapy, temozolomide, or both had been given previously, and both were given to most.

CDR1 is SQVTM and CDR2 is ANQGSEA in the germline V gene. V lost 5 bases and J lost 3; bases outside the gene matches: 5. The CDR3 is made up of 13 amino acids. Study observations and caveats: Whatever changes occurred in top peripheral T cell clonotypes seemed unrelated to pseudoprogression.

Here the sequenced sample was peripheral blood mononuclear cells (PBMCs), taken from a glioma patient treated with radiotherapy, temozolomide or both. This clonotype was obtained from a man aged 50 to 60 with glioma. Some clones in this sample may be carry-over from other donors' samples. The chain employs TRBV29-1 and TRBJ2-7; 9 bases map to TRBD1. CDR3 sequence: CSVNDRGGYEQYF. CDR3 in DNA: TGCAGCGTTAATGACAGGGGGGGCTACGAGCAGTACTTC.